This T cell receptor beta chain came from a study of blood T cell repertoires in COVID-19. Looking at the study overall: Samples of COVID-19 (acute and convalescent) were obtained from the United States, Italy and Spain. Sources were T cells, B-cell-depleted T cells, or PBMCs; the material itself was cDNA or gDNA.

There are 15 residues in the CDR3. The V and J ends lost 1 base and 2 bases respectively, with 12 bases between them. Per germline, CDR1 SGHVS and CDR2 FQNEAQ. Study processing details: Counts of nucleated cells, estimated from reference gene primer amplification, were obtained. Sequenced by immunoSEQ multiplex PCR; TCRdb stores in-frame clones only, minus some. V, J and clone size are those of that table, while D and trimming were read from the DNA. Among almost 80,000 clones listed, around 83% were seen once. The sequencing sample was made of peripheral blood. The source of this sequence is a woman in her seventies with acute or convalescent COVID-19. The chain has TRBV7-8 and TRBJ2-7; the D gene is possibly TRBD2 (6 bases). This CDR3 is CASSLEAGTTYEQYF. The CDR3 DNA reads as TGTGCCAGCAGCTTAGAGGCGGGGACGACCTACGAGCAGTACTTC.